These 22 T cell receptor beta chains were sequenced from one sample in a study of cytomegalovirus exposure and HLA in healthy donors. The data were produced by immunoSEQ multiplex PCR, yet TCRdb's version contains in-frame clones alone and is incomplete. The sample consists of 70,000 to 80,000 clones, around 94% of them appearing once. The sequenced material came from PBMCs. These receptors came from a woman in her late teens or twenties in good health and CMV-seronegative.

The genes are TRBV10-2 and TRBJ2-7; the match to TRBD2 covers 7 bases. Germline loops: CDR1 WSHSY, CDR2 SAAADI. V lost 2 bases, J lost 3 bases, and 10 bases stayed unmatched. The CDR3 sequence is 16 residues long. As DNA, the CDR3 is TGCGCCAGCAGTGAGGCGGTGATAGCGGGTATCTACGAGCAGTACTTC. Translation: CASSEAVIAGIYEQYF.

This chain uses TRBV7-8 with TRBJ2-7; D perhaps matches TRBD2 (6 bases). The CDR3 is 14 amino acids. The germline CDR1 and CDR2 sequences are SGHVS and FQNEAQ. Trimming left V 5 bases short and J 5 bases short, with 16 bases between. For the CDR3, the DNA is TGTGCCAGCAGCCACTGGGACTCAGCCAACGAGCAGTACTTC. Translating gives CASSHWDSANEQYF.

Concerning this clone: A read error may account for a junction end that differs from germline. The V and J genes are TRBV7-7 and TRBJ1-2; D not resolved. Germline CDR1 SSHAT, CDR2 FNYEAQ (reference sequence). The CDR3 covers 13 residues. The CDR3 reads CASSLSQSGGYTF. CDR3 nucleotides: TGTGCTAGCAGCTTATCGCAGTCTGGTGGCTACACCTTC.

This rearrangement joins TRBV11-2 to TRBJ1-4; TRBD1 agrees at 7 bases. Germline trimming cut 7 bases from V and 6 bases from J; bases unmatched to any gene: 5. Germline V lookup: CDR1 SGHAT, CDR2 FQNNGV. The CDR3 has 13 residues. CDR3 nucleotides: TGTGCCAGCAAGGGGGCGGGGTATGAAAAACTGTTTTTT. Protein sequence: CASKGAGYEKLFF.

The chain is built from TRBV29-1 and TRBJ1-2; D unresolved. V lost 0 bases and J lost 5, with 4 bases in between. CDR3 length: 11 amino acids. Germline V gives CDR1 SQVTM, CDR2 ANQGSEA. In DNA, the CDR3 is TGCAGCGTTGAAGATGAGTATGGCTACACCTTC. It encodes CSVEDEYGYTF.

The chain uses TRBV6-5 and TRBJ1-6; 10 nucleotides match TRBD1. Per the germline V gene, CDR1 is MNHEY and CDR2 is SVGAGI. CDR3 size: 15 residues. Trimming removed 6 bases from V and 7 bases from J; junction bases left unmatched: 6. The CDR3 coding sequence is TGTGCCAGCAGACCCGGACAGGGGGAGAATTCACCCCTCCACTTT. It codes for CASRPGQGENSPLHF.

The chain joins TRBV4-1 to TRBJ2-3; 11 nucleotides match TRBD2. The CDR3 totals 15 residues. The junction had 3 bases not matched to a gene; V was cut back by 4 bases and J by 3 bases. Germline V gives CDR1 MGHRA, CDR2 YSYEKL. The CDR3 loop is CASSLAGGFTDTQYF. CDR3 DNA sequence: TGCGCCAGCAGCCTAGCGGGGGGGTTTACAGATACGCAGTATTTT.

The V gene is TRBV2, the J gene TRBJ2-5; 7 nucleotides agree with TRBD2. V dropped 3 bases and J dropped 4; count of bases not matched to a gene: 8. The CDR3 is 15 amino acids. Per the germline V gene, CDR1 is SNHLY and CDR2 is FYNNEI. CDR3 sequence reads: CASSEVGGEGETQYF. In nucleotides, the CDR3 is TGTGCCAGCAGTGAGGTTGGGGGGGAAGGAGAGACCCAGTACTTC.

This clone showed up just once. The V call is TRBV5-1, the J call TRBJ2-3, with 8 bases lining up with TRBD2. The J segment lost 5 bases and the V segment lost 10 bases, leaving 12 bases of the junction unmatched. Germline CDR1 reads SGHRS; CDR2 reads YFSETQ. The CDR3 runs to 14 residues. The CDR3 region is CAGSGGGHGDTQYF. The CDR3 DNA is TGCGCCGGATCCGGGGGGGGCCACGGAGATACGCAGTATTTT.

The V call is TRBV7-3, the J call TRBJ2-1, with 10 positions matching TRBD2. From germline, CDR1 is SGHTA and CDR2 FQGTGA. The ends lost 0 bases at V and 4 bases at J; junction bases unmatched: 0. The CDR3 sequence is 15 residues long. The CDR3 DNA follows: TGTGCCAGCAGCTTAACTAGCGGGAGGTACAATGAGCAGTTCTTC. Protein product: CASSLTSGRYNEQFF.

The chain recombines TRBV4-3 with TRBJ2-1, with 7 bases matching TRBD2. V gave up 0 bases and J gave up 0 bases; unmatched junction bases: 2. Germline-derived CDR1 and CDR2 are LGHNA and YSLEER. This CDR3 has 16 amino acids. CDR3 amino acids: CASSQEWTSSYNEQFF. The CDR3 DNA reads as TGCGCCAGCAGCCAAGAATGGACTAGCTCCTACAATGAGCAGTTCTTC.

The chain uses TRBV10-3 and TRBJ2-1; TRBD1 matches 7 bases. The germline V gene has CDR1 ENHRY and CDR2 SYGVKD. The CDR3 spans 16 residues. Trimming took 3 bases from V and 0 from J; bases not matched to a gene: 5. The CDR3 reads CAISDLTGNSYNEQFF. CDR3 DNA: TGTGCCATCAGTGACCTGACAGGGAACTCCTACAATGAGCAGTTCTTC.

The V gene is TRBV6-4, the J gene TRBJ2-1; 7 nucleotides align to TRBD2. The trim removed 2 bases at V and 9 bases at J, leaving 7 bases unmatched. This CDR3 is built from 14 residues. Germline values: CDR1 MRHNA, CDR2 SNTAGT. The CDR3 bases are TGTGCCAGCAGTGACGCGGACGGGGAGGGTGAGCAGTTCTTC. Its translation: CASSDADGEGEQFF.

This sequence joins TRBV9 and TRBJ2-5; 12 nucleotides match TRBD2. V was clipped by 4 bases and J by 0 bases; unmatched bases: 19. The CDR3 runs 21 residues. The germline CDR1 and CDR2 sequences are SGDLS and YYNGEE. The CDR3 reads CASSPRRTSGGSIGYQETQYF. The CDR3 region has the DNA TGTGCCAGCAGCCCGAGGAGAACTAGCGGGGGGTCAATAGGGTACCAAGAGACCCAGTACTTC.

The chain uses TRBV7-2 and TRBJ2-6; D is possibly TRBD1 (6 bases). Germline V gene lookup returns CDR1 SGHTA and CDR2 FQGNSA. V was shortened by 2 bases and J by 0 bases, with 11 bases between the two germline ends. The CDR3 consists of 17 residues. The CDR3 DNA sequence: TGTGCCAGCAGCTTACGGACAGATCGCTCTGGGGCCAACGTCCTGACTTTC. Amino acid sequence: CASSLRTDRSGANVLTF.

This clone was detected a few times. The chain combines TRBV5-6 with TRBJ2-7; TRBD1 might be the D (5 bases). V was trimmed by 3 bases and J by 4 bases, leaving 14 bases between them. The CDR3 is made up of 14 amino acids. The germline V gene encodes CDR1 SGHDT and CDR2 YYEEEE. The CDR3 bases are TGTGCCAGCAGCTGGGCAGGGATTATATACGAGCAGTACTTC. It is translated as CASSWAGIIYEQYF.

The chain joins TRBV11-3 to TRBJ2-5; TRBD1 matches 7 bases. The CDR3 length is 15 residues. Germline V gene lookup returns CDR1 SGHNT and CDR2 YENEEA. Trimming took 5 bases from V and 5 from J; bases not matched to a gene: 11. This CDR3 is CASSPVRGTQETQYF. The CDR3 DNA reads TGTGCCAGCAGCCCGGTCAGGGGGACCCAGGAGACCCAGTACTTC. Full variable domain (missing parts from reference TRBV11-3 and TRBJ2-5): EAGVVQSPRYKIIEKKQPVAFWCNPISGHNTLYWYLQNLGQGPELLIRYENEEAVDDSQLPKDRFSAERLKGVDSTLKIQPAELGDSAVYLCASSPVRGTQETQYFGPGTRLLVL.

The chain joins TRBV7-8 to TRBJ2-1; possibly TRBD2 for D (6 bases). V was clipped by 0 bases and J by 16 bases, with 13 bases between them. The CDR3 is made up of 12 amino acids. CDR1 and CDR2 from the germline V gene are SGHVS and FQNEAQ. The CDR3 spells CASSLAPSDPFF. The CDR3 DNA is TGTGCCAGCAGCTTAGCCCCTAGCGACCCCTTCTTC.

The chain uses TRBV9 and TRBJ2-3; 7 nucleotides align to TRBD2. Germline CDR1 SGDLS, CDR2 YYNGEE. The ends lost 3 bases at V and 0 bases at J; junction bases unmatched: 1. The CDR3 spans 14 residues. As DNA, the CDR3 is TGTGCCAGCAGCGCTAGCGGTAGCACAGATACGCAGTATTTT. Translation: CASSASGSTDTQYF.

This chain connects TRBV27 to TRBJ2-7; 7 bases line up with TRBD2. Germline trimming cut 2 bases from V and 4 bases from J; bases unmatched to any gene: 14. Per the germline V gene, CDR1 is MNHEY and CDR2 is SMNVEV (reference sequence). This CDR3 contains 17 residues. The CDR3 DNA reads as TGTGCCAGCAGTTTAAACCCGAGCGGGACCCAGTCGTACGAGCAGTACTTC. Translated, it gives CASSLNPSGTQSYEQYF.

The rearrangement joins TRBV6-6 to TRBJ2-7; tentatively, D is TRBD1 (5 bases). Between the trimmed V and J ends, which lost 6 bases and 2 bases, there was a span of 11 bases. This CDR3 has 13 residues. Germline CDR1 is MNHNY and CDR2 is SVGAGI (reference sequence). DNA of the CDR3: TGTGCCAGCAGCTTGGGGCCTGCCTACGAGCAGTACTTC. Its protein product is CASSLGPAYEQYF.

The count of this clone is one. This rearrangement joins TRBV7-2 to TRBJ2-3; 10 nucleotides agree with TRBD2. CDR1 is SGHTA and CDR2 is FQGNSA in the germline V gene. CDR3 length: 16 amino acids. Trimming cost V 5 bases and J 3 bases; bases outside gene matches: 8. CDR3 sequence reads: CASSVRTSGLTDTQYF. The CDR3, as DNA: TGTGCCAGCAGCGTTAGGACTAGCGGTCTAACAGATACGCAGTATTTT.